These 8 T cell receptor beta chains share one sample of origin, sequenced in a study of graft-versus-host responses after intestinal transplantation. Clones were sequenced by immunoSEQ multiplex PCR, and TCRdb holds only the in-frame ones, with some missing. Of just under 65,000 clones listed, approximately 91% are singletons. These receptors' targets are unknown. The source was unstimulated CD8+ T cells sorted from spleen or lymph node cells, collected before transplant. The receptors stem from a human donor who was the organ donor for an intestinal transplant.

This chain joins TRBV29-1 and TRBJ1-2, with D perhaps TRBD1 (5 bases). V was clipped by 2 bases and J by 0 bases, with 10 bases between them. The CDR3 has 14 amino acids. CDR1 and CDR2 (germline): SQVTM, ANQGSEA. The CDR3 sequence: CSVESRTTNYGYTF. The CDR3 DNA follows: TGCAGCGTTGAATCCCGGACAACTAACTATGGCTACACCTTC.

This clone showed up just once. The V call is TRBV7-9, the J call TRBJ2-3, with D tentatively TRBD2 (5 bases). CDR1 and CDR2 (germline): SEHNR, FQNEAQ (reference sequence). The CDR3 sequence is 15 residues long. The V gene lost 2 bases and the J gene lost 2 bases, with 11 bases spanning the gap. For the CDR3, the DNA is TGTGCCAGCAGCTTAAGCGCTAGCCCCACAGATACGCAGTATTTT. Its translation: CASSLSASPTDTQYF.

About this clone itself: Other DNA sequences in the same sample also yield this CDR3. The chain employs TRBV9 and TRBJ1-2; 7 bases agree with TRBD1. There are 13 residues in the CDR3. With V trimmed by 3 bases and J by 4 bases, 3 bases remained unmatched. Per the germline V gene, CDR1 is SGDLS and CDR2 is YYNGEE. The CDR3 DNA reads as TGTGCCAGCAGCGGGGACAGATCCTATGGCTACACCTTC. Residues: CASSGDRSYGYTF.

The chain is built from TRBV4-1 and TRBJ2-7, with D uncertain. CDR3 length: 15 amino acids. CDR1 is MGHRA, CDR2 YSYEKL, per germline. Between the trimmed V and J ends, which lost 0 bases and 0 bases, there was a span of 9 bases. This CDR3 reads CASSQEADLSYEQYF. CDR3 nucleotide sequence: TGCGCCAGCAGCCAAGAGGCAGATCTCTCCTACGAGCAGTACTTC.

This clone was recorded only once. This chain links TRBV9 with TRBJ2-3; D perhaps matches TRBD1 (5 bases). The CDR3 is 16 amino acids. Germline V gives CDR1 SGDLS, CDR2 YYNGEE. V shed 3 bases and J shed 0 bases, with 14 bases lying between them. CDR3 nucleotides: TGTGCCAGCAGCGCGTGGGGCAGTTCTAGCACAGATACGCAGTATTTT. Its protein product is CASSAWGSSSTDTQYF.

The CDR3 DNA follows: TGTGCCATTTTGTCGAGCTCCTACAATGAGCAGTTCTTC. It is translated as CAILSSSYNEQFF. This chain connects TRBV6-1 to TRBJ2-1; no firm D call. The CDR3 loop spans 13 amino acids. Looked up from germline, CDR1 is MNHNS and CDR2 is SASEGT. V lost 10 bases and J lost 0, with 10 bases in between.

V gene TRBV19 combines with J gene TRBJ2-7; 7 bases are shared with TRBD1. Germline CDR1 is LNHDA and CDR2 is SQIVND (reference sequence). The CDR3 runs to 16 residues. Trimming at V came to 5 bases and at J to 2 bases, leaving 12 bases not matched to a gene. CDR3: CASSLKLSGQTYEQYF. The CDR3 coding sequence is TGTGCCAGTAGTCTGAAACTCTCGGGACAGACCTACGAGCAGTACTTC.

This chain joins TRBV2 and TRBJ2-7; maybe TRBD1 (6 bases). Per germline, CDR1 SNHLY and CDR2 FYNNEI. The length of the CDR3 is 17 residues. V shed 6 bases and J shed 2 bases, with 23 bases lying between them. CDR3 sequence (DNA): TGTGCCAGCAGCCAGATGGACCGGGACATTTTTACCTACGAGCAGTACTTC. Encoded protein: CASSQMDRDIFTYEQYF.